Each of the 16 T cell receptor beta chains below was sequenced from the same sample in a study of blood T cell repertoires in COVID-19. Profiling relied on immunoSEQ multiplex PCR, and the TCRdb table lists in-frame clones only, not all of them. The repertoire has some 70,000 clones, 85% to 90% of them found once; the top ten carry around 6.7%. What was sequenced was peripheral blood. Receptors originate from a woman of 80 years or more with active COVID-19.

The V call is TRBV6-5, the J call TRBJ2-7; 8 nucleotides agree with TRBD1. Germline V lookup: CDR1 MNHEY, CDR2 SVGAGI. V lost 5 bases and J lost 7; bases outside the gene matches: 13. This CDR3 region has 15 residues. CDR3 residues: CASSTLGQGVGEQYF. In DNA form, the CDR3 reads TGTGCCAGCAGTACCCTAGGACAGGGAGTAGGAGAGCAGTACTTC.

The CDR3 loop reads CASTGVGRSNQPQHF. CDR3 DNA: TGTGCCAGCACTGGGGTGGGGAGGAGCAATCAGCCCCAGCATTTT. The V call is TRBV2, the J call TRBJ1-5; D is unresolved. The V gene lost 7 bases and the J gene lost 1 base, with 14 bases spanning the gap. This CDR3 has 15 amino acids. Germline CDR1 SNHLY, CDR2 FYNNEI.

CDR3 sequence reads: CASSRVGQPQHF. The CDR3 DNA reads TGCGCCAGCAGCAGGGTGGGGCAGCCCCAGCATTTT. The genes are TRBV10-2 and TRBJ1-5; D perhaps matches TRBD1 (5 bases). Trimming removed 6 bases from V and 7 bases from J, with 10 bases in between. This CDR3 has 12 residues. From germline, CDR1 is WSHSY and CDR2 SAAADI.

The V and J genes are TRBV12-2 and TRBJ2-7; the table calls TRBD1, which could not be checked here. TRBV12-2 constitutes a pseudogene. This CDR3 contains 14 residues. CDR3 region: CASRLPRQNYEQYF. The CDR3 DNA reads as TGTGCAAGTCGCTTACCCCGACAGAACTACGAGCAGTACTTC.

The table lists this clone with a count of one. The V and J genes are TRBV11-2 and TRBJ1-3; TRBD1 agrees at 11 bases. The CDR3 spans 18 residues. Germline V CDR1 and CDR2: SGHAT, FQNNGV. V shed 1 base and J 0 bases; nucleotides not matched to a gene: 5. CDR3: CASSLGTGGAFSGNTIYF. The CDR3 DNA reads TGTGCCAGCAGCTTAGGGACAGGGGGCGCTTTCTCTGGAAACACCATATATTTT.

This chain connects TRBV7-2 to TRBJ1-2; TRBD1 matches 9 bases. V shed 4 bases and J 4 bases; nucleotides not matched to a gene: 7. Germline V lookup: CDR1 SGHTA, CDR2 FQGNSA. The length of the CDR3 is 15 residues. The CDR3 region has the DNA TGTGCCAGCAGCTCTCGGACAGGGGAGGGCTATGGCTACACCTTC. Its protein product is CASSSRTGEGYGYTF.

The chain joins TRBV28 to TRBJ1-1, with D possibly being TRBD1 (6 bases). V dropped 8 bases and J dropped 0 bases, with 16 bases sitting between them. This CDR3 spans 15 amino acids. Germline CDR1 is MDHEN and CDR2 is SYDVKM. CDR3 sequence reads: CASLRGGGMNTEAFF. CDR3 DNA sequence: TGTGCCAGCCTCAGAGGGGGGGGAATGAACACTGAAGCTTTCTTT.

This chain connects TRBV27 to TRBJ2-5; 12 nucleotides align to TRBD2. Germline loops: CDR1 MNHEY, CDR2 SMNVEV (reference sequence). The CDR3 spans 14 residues. V was pared by 7 bases and J by 5 bases, with 5 bases of the junction left unmatched. CDR3 loop: CASKVLAGGETQYF. Here the CDR3 DNA reads TGTGCCAGCAAGGTTCTAGCGGGAGGGGAGACCCAGTACTTC.

The chain joins TRBV27 to TRBJ2-2; D perhaps matches TRBD1 (6 bases). The ends were cut back, 7 bases at V and 1 base at J, with 19 bases in the middle. The CDR3 covers 17 residues. From germline, CDR1 is MNHEY and CDR2 SMNVEV (reference sequence). The CDR3 DNA reads as TGTGCCAGCACCATAAAATCCGGGACAAAGAACACCGGGGAGCTGTTTTTT. The encoded protein is CASTIKSGTKNTGELFF.

This chain links TRBV7-6 with TRBJ2-4; 11 bases are shared with TRBD1. CDR3 length: 14 amino acids. After removal of 5 bases from V and 5 bases from J, the junction contained 2 bases not matched to a gene. Germline V gene data show CDR1 as SGHVS and CDR2 as FNYEAQ. This CDR3 reads CASSGQGAENIQYF. The CDR3 DNA sequence: TGTGCCAGCAGCGGACAGGGGGCGGAAAACATTCAGTACTTC.

The chain has TRBV18 and TRBJ2-7; maybe TRBD2 (5 bases). CDR1 and CDR2 (germline): KGHSH, LQKENI. The CDR3 extends over 15 amino acids. Trimming stripped 2 bases from V and 0 bases from J, with 11 bases between. This chain's CDR3 is CASSPGGWSSYEQYF. The CDR3 region has the DNA TGTGCCAGCTCACCAGGCGGGTGGAGCTCCTACGAGCAGTACTTC. Full variable domain (remainder filled in from reference TRBV18 and TRBJ2-7): NAGVMQNPRHLVRRRGQEARLRCSPMKGHSHVYWYRQLPEEGLKFMVYLQKENIIDESGMPKERFSAEFPKEGPSILRIQQVVRGDSAAYFCASSPGGWSSYEQYFGPGTRLTVT.

This rearrangement joins TRBV11-2 to TRBJ1-3, with no clear D. V dropped 5 bases and J dropped 5 bases, with 7 bases sitting between them. The CDR3 contains 12 residues. Germline assignment: CDR1 SGHAT and CDR2 FQNNGV. The CDR3 spells CASSPLRNTIYF. For the CDR3, the DNA is TGTGCCAGCAGCCCCCTCCGAAACACCATATATTTT.

The rearrangement links TRBV28 to TRBJ1-5; 8 nucleotides align to TRBD1. Germline trimming cut 10 bases from V and 1 base from J; bases unmatched to any gene: 9. This CDR3 contains 15 residues. The V gene's germline CDR1 is MDHEN and CDR2 SYDVKM. The CDR3 DNA follows: TGTGCCATCACAGGGGGAGGGGCAAGCAATCAGCCCCAGCATTTT. This sequence encodes CAITGGGASNQPQHF. Looking up the rest from reference TRBV28 and TRBJ1-5 gives the full variable domain: DVKVTQSSRYLVKRTGEKVFLECVQDMDHENMFWYRQDPGLGLRLIYFSYDVKMKEKGDIPEGYSVSREKKERFSLILESASTNQTSMYLCAITGGGASNQPQHFGDGTRLSIL.

This clone was seen only once. The chain recombines TRBV7-9 with TRBJ2-1, with D maybe TRBD1 (5 bases). The V end lost 4 bases, the J end lost 9 bases, and 16 bases lay between the germline ends. CDR3 length equals 14 residues. The germline V gene has CDR1 SEHNR and CDR2 FQNEAQ (reference sequence). CDR3 amino acids: CASSSIQGSPEQFF. DNA of the CDR3: TGTGCCAGCAGCTCCATTCAGGGTTCCCCTGAGCAGTTCTTC.

The chain couples TRBV7-6 to TRBJ1-1; D is perhaps TRBD1 (6 bases). This CDR3 comprises 15 residues. The germline V and J ends were trimmed by 5 bases and 1 base, with 14 bases remaining between them. Germline lookup yields CDR1 SGHVS and CDR2 FNYEAQ. Here the CDR3 DNA reads TGTGCCAGCAGCGCACGGACAGCGACGAACACTGAAGCTTTCTTT. This encodes CASSARTATNTEAFF.

This clone was counted once. The rearrangement joins TRBV29-1 to TRBJ2-2; possibly TRBD1 for D (6 bases). V shed 4 bases and J shed 5 bases, with 23 bases lying between them. The CDR3 contains 17 residues. The V gene's germline CDR1 is SQVTM and CDR2 ANQGSEA. CDR3 sequence reads: CSVGARKGQSRTGELFF. In nucleotides, the CDR3 is TGCAGCGTTGGTGCGCGTAAAGGACAGTCCAGGACCGGGGAGCTGTTTTTT.